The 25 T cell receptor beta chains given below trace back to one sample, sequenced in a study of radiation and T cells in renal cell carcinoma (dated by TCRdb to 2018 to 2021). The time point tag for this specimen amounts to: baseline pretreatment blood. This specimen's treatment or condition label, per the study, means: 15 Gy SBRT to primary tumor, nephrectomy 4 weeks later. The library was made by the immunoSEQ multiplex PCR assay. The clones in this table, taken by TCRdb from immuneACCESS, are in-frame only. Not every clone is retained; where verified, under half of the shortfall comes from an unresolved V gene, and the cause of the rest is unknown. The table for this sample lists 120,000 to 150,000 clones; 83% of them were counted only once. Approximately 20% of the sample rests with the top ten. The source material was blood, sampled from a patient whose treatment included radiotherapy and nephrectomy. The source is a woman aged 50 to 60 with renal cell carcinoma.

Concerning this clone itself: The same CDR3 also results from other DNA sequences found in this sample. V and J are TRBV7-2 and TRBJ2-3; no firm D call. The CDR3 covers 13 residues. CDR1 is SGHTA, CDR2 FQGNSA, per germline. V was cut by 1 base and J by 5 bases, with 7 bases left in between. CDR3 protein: CASSLGQRDTQYF. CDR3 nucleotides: TGTGCCAGCAGCTTAGGCCAGCGAGATACGCAGTATTTT. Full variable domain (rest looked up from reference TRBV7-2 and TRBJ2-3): GAGVSQSPSNKVTEKGKDVELRCDPISGHTALYWYRQSLGQGLEFLIYFQGNSAPDKSGLPSDRFSAERTGGSVSTLTIQRTQQEDSAVYLCASSLGQRDTQYFGPGTRLTVL.

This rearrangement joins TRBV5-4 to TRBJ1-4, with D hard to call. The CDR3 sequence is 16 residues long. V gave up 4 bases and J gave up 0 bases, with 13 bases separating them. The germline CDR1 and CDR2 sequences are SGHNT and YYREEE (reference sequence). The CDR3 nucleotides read TGTGCCAGCAGCAGCGGCACCTCTGCAACTAATGAAAAACTGTTTTTT. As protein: CASSSGTSATNEKLFF.

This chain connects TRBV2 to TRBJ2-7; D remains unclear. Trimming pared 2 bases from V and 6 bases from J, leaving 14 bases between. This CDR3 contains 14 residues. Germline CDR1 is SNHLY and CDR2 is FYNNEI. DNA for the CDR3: TGTGCCAGCAGTGAACCAGACATCACCTCCGAGCAGTACTTC. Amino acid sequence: CASSEPDITSEQYF.

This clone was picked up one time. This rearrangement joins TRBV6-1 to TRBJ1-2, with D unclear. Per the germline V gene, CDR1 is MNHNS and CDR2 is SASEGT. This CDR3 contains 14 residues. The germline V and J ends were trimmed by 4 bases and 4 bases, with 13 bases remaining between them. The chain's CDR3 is CASSASGLLYGYTF. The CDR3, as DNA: TGTGCCAGCAGTGCCTCGGGATTGCTCTATGGCTACACCTTC.

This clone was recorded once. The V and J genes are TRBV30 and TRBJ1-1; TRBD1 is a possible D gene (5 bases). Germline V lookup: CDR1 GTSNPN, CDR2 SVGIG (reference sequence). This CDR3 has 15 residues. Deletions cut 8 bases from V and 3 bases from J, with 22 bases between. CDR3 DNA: TGTGCCGGACACTGGCGGGGCCGAATCGACACTGAAGCTTTCTTT. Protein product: CAGHWRGRIDTEAFF.

The CDR3 loop reads CASSLLTGDSGNTIYF. Written as DNA, the CDR3 is TGTGCCAGTAGCCTACTTACAGGGGACTCTGGAAACACCATATATTTT. The V call is TRBV19, the J call TRBJ1-3; TRBD1 matches 7 bases. This CDR3 has 16 amino acids. Looked up from germline, CDR1 is LNHDA and CDR2 is SQIVND (reference sequence). V shed 6 bases and J 0 bases; nucleotides not matched to a gene: 8.

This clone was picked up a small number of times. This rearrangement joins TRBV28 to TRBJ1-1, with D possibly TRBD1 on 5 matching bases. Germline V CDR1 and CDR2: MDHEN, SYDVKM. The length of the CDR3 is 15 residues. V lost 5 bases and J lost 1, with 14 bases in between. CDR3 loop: CASSGPGTANTEAFF. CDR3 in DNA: TGTGCCAGCAGTGGCCCCGGGACGGCGAACACTGAAGCTTTCTTT.

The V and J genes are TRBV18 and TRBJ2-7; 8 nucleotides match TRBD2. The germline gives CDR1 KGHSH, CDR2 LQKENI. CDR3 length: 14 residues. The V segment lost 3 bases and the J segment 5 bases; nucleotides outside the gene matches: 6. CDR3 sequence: CASSPSGGTDEQYF. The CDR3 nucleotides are TGTGCCAGCTCACCGTCGGGGGGGACGGACGAGCAGTACTTC.

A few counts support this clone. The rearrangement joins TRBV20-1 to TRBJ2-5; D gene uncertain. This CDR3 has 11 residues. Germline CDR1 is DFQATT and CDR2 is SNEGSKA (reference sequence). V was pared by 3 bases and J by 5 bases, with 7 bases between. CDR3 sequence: CSASPMETQYF. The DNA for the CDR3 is TGCAGTGCTAGCCCAATGGAGACCCAGTACTTC.

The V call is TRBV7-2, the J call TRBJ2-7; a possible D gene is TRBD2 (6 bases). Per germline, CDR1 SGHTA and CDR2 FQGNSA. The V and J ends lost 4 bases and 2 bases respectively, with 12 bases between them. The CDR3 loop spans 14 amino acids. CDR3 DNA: TGTGCCAGCAGCTCGGGACTTGGTCCCTACGAGCAGTACTTC. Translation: CASSSGLGPYEQYF. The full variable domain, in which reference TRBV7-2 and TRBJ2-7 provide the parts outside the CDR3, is GAGVSQSPSNKVTEKGKDVELRCDPISGHTALYWYRQSLGQGLEFLIYFQGNSAPDKSGLPSDRFSAERTGGSVSTLTIQRTQQEDSAVYLCASSSGLGPYEQYFGPGTRLTVT.

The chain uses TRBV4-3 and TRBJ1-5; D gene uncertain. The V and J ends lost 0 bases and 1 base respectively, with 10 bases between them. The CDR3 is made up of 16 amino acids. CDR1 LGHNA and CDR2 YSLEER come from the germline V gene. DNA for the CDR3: TGCGCCAGCAGCCAAGATCTAAGGTCCAGCAATCAGCCCCAGCATTTT. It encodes CASSQDLRSSNQPQHF.

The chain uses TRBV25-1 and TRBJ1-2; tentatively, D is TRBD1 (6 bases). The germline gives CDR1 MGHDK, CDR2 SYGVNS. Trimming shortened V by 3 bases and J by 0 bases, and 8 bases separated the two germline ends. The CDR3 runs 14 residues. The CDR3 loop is CASSEGGPNYGYTF. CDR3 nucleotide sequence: TGTGCCAGCAGTGAGGGGGGGCCTAACTATGGCTACACCTTC.

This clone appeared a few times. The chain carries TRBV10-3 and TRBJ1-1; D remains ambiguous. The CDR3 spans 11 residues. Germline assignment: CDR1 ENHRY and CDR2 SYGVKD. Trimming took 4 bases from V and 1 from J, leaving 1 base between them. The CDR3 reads CAISGNTEAFF. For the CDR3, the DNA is TGTGCCATCAGTGGGAACACTGAAGCTTTCTTT.

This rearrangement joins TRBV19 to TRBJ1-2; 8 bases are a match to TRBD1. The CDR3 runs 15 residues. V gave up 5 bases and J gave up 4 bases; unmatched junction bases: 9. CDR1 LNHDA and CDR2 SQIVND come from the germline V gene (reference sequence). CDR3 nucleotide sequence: TGTGCCAGTAGTCCGGCGGACAGGGAAGGCTATGGCTACACCTTC. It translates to CASSPADREGYGYTF.

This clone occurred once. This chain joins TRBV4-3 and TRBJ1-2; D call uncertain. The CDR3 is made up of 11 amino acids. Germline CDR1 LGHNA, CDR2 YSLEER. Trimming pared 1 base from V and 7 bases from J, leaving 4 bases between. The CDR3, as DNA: TGCGCCAGCAGCCAAGCCGGTGGCTACACCTTC. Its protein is CASSQAGGYTF.

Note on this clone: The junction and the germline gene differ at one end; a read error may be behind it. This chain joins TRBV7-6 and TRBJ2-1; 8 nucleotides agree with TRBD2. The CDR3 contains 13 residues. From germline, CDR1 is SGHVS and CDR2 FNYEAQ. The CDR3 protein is CLSASGLYNEQFF. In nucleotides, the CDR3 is TGCCTCTCGGCTAGCGGGCTATACAATGAGCAGTTCTTC.

CDR3 sequence: CASSVDRGGTEAFF. The DNA for the CDR3 is TGCGCCAGCAGCGTAGACAGGGGAGGCACTGAAGCTTTCTTT. The gene calls are TRBV5-1 and TRBJ1-1, with 8 bases aligning to TRBD1. Germline V gene sequence: CDR1 SGHRS, CDR2 YFSETQ. This CDR3 contains 14 residues. The trim removed 4 bases at V and 4 bases at J, leaving 6 bases unmatched.

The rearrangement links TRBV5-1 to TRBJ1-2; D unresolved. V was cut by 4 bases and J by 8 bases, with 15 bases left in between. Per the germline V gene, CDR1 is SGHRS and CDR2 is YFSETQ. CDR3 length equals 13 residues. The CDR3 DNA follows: TGCGCCAGCAGCCTGAGTCAGGTGGACGGCTACACCTTC. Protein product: CASSLSQVDGYTF.

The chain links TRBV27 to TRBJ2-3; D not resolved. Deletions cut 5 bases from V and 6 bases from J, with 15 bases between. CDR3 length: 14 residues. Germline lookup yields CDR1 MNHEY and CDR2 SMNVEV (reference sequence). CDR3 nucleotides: TGTGCCAGCAGTCCCTCCCCTTTATCGGATACGCAGTATTTT. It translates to CASSPSPLSDTQYF.

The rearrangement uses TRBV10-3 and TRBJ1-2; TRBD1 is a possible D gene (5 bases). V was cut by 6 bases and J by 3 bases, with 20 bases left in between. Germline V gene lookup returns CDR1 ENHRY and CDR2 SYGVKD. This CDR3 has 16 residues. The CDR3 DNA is TGTGCCATCAGCGTCGGGACGGAAAAAACTTACTATGGCTACACCTTC. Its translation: CAISVGTEKTYYGYTF.

Here the CDR3 DNA reads TGTGCCAGCAGCCCTCCCCCATTGGGGGGACGAAGGTCCCAGTACTTC. Translated: CASSPPPLGGRRSQYF. This chain joins TRBV28 and TRBJ2-7, with D possibly being TRBD2 (6 bases). Trimming took off 6 bases at V and 10 bases at J, with 28 bases between the two ends. Looked up from germline, CDR1 is MDHEN and CDR2 is SYDVKM. This CDR3 has 16 residues.

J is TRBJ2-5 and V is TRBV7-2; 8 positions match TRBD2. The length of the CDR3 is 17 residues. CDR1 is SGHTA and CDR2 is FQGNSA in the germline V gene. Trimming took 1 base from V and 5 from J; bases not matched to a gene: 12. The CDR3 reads CASSLGLGRRGAETQYF. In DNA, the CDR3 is TGTGCCAGCAGCTTAGGATTGGGGCGGCGGGGGGCGGAGACCCAGTACTTC.

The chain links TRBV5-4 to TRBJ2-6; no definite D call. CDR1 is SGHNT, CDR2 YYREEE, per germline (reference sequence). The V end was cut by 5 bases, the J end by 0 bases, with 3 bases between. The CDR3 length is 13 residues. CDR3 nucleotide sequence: TGTGCCAGCAGGACCTCTGGGGCCAACGTCCTGACTTTC. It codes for CASRTSGANVLTF.

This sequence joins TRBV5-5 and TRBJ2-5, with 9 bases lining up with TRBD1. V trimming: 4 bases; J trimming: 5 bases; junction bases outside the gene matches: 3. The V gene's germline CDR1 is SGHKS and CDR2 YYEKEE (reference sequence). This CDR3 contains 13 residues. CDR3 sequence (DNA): TGTGCCAGCAGCGTCGGGACAGGGGAGACCCAGTACTTC. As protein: CASSVGTGETQYF. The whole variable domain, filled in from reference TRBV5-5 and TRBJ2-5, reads DAGVTQSPTHLIKTRGQQVTLRCSPISGHKSVSWYQQVLGQGPQFIFQYYEKEERGRGNFPDRFSARQFPNYSSELNVNALLLGDSALYLCASSVGTGETQYFGPGTRLLVL.

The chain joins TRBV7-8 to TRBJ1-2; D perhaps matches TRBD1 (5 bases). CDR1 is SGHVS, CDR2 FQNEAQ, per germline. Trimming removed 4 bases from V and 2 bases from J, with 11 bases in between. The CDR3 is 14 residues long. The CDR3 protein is CASSSFDRNYGYTF. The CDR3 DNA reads TGTGCCAGCAGCTCCTTCGACAGAAACTATGGCTACACCTTC.